Shown below are 21 T cell receptor beta chains from a single sample sequenced in a study of cytomegalovirus exposure and HLA in healthy donors. Vbeta (60) and Jbeta (13) primers were used in the PCR. Data came from immunoSEQ multiplex PCR; TCRdb stores just in-frame clones and leaves some out. The sample has 75,000 to 95,000 clones. Sample: PBMCs. These receptors all stem from a woman aged 60 to 75 in good health and CMV-seronegative.

V gene TRBV11-3 combines with J gene TRBJ2-1; a weak D match, TRBD2 (6 bases). V lost 0 bases and J 7 bases, leaving 16 bases between the germline ends. The germline CDR1 and CDR2 sequences are SGHNT and YENEEA. The CDR3 loop spans 16 amino acids. The CDR3 sequence is CASSLDPSTSLNEQFF. The CDR3 nucleotides are TGTGCCAGCAGCTTAGATCCCTCTACTAGCCTTAATGAGCAGTTCTTC.

This sequence joins TRBV11-1 and TRBJ2-3; 10 positions match TRBD2. The germline CDR1 and CDR2 sequences are SGHAT and FQDESV (reference sequence). The CDR3 has 15 residues. Trimming cost V 2 bases and J 5 bases; bases outside gene matches: 4. CDR3 in amino acids: CASSLLAGVGDTQYF. The CDR3 coding sequence is TGTGCCAGCAGCTTACTAGCGGGAGTGGGAGATACGCAGTATTTT.

The V gene is TRBV28, the J gene TRBJ2-7, with D maybe TRBD2 (7 bases). V lost 3 bases and J lost 2, with 23 bases in between. This CDR3 is 18 amino acids long. Germline V gene sequence: CDR1 MDHEN, CDR2 SYDVKM. The CDR3, as DNA: TGTGCCAGCAGTTTCATCGGGGGGCTGGGGACACGAGCCTACGAGCAGTACTTC. Protein: CASSFIGGLGTRAYEQYF. Full variable domain (remainder filled in from reference TRBV28 and TRBJ2-7): DVKVTQSSRYLVKRTGEKVFLECVQDMDHENMFWYRQDPGLGLRLIYFSYDVKMKEKGDIPEGYSVSREKKERFSLILESASTNQTSMYLCASSFIGGLGTRAYEQYFGPGTRLTVT.

The J gene is TRBJ2-7, the V gene TRBV19, with 13 positions matching TRBD2. The J segment lost 2 bases and the V segment lost 6 bases, leaving 4 bases of the junction unmatched. The CDR3 is 15 residues long. Germline CDR1 is LNHDA and CDR2 is SQIVND (reference sequence). The CDR3 loop reads CASSLGTSGTYEQYF. CDR3 DNA: TGTGCCAGTAGCCTGGGGACTAGCGGGACCTACGAGCAGTACTTC.

V gene TRBV15 combines with J gene TRBJ1-1; tentative D call: TRBD1 (5 bases). V dropped 0 bases and J dropped 0 bases, with 14 bases sitting between them. CDR1 LNHNV and CDR2 YYDKDF come from the germline V gene (reference sequence). The CDR3 is 17 residues long. The CDR3 nucleotides are TGTGCCACCAGCAGAGATCGGGGGGGTAGCATGAACACTGAAGCTTTCTTT. This codes for CATSRDRGGSMNTEAFF.

This chain links TRBV15 with TRBJ2-5; 7 bases agree with TRBD1. J lost 3 bases, V lost 3 bases, and 4 bases had no gene match. CDR1 is LNHNV, CDR2 YYDKDF, per germline (reference sequence). The CDR3 consists of 14 residues. CDR3 nucleotides: TGTGCCACCAGCAGCAGACAGGGAGAAGAGACCCAGTACTTC. It codes for CATSSRQGEETQYF.

The V gene is TRBV7-2, the J gene TRBJ2-5, with 7 bases identical to TRBD1. The CDR3 contains 13 residues. Germline CDR1 and CDR2: SGHTA and FQGNSA. The V segment lost 6 bases and the J segment 5 bases; nucleotides outside the gene matches: 6. The CDR3 loop reads CASSSGQVETQYF. CDR3 DNA sequence: TGTGCCAGCAGTTCTGGACAGGTTGAGACCCAGTACTTC.

J is TRBJ1-3 and V is TRBV28; the D is unclear. The V gene lost 2 bases and the J gene lost 2 bases, with 10 bases spanning the gap. The CDR3 contains 15 residues. Germline V gives CDR1 MDHEN, CDR2 SYDVKM. The CDR3 reads CASSLGGPAGNTIYF. In nucleotides, the CDR3 is TGTGCCAGCAGTTTAGGCGGCCCAGCTGGAAACACCATATATTTT.

The chain carries TRBV4-1 and TRBJ2-2, with D hard to call. The CDR3 length is 15 residues. From germline, CDR1 is MGHRA and CDR2 YSYEKL. V was pared by 3 bases and J by 1 base, with 9 bases between. The CDR3 DNA follows: TGCGCCAGCAGCCAGGCCCTTGGGAACACCGGGGAGCTGTTTTTT. Its translation is CASSQALGNTGELFF.

The chain couples TRBV5-1 to TRBJ2-7, with 8 bases matching TRBD1. CDR1 SGHRS and CDR2 YFSETQ come from the germline V gene. With V trimmed by 4 bases and J by 5 bases, 8 bases remained unmatched. The CDR3 contains 14 residues. CDR3 amino acids: CASSGQGSGHEQYF. In nucleotides, the CDR3 is TGCGCCAGCAGCGGACAGGGCAGTGGGCACGAGCAGTACTTC.

The V call is TRBV28, the J call TRBJ1-5; D perhaps matches TRBD1 (6 bases). From germline, CDR1 is MDHEN and CDR2 SYDVKM. CDR3 length: 12 residues. The V and J ends lost 7 bases and 7 bases respectively, with 11 bases between them. The CDR3 DNA is TGTGCCAGCACCGGGGGGGGCCAGCCCCAGCATTTT. Protein sequence: CASTGGGQPQHF.

The chain recombines TRBV28 with TRBJ1-1; TRBD1 aligns across 7 bases. The trim removed 6 bases at V and 4 bases at J, leaving 8 bases unmatched. The V gene's germline CDR1 is MDHEN and CDR2 SYDVKM. This CDR3 spans 14 amino acids. The CDR3 DNA sequence: TGTGCCAGCAGCCTCCCGGGACAGATCACTGAAGCTTTCTTT. Its protein is CASSLPGQITEAFF.

The J gene is TRBJ2-1, the V gene TRBV7-9, with 7 bases that match TRBD1. The V and J ends lost 8 bases and 0 bases, in that order; junction bases with no gene match: 7. The germline gives CDR1 SEHNR, CDR2 FQNEAQ (reference sequence). The CDR3 length is 15 residues. This chain's CDR3 is CASGGDRASYNEQFF. As DNA, the CDR3 is TGTGCCAGCGGGGGTGACAGGGCCTCCTACAATGAGCAGTTCTTC.

The gene calls are TRBV7-2 and TRBJ2-2; D is ambiguous. CDR3 length equals 13 residues. V was clipped by 2 bases and J by 7 bases, with 8 bases between them. CDR1 and CDR2 from the germline V gene are SGHTA and FQGNSA. The CDR3 region has the DNA TGTGCCAGCAGCTTACCAGGCATCGGGGAGCTGTTTTTT. It yields the protein CASSLPGIGELFF. Full variable domain (missing parts from reference TRBV7-2 and TRBJ2-2): GAGVSQSPSNKVTEKGKDVELRCDPISGHTALYWYRQSLGQGLEFLIYFQGNSAPDKSGLPSDRFSAERTGGSVSTLTIQRTQQEDSAVYLCASSLPGIGELFFGEGSRLTVL.

V and J are TRBV6-6 and TRBJ2-5; D possibly corresponds to TRBD1 (6 bases). The V end lost 5 bases, the J end lost 2 bases, and 12 bases lay between the germline ends. This CDR3 comprises 14 residues. The germline V gene has CDR1 MNHNY and CDR2 SVGAGI (reference sequence). The CDR3 DNA follows: TGTGCCAGCAGTACCGGGACAAATCAAGAGACCCAGTACTTC. It is translated as CASSTGTNQETQYF.

The gene calls are TRBV5-1 and TRBJ2-5, with 7 bases that match TRBD2. This CDR3 has 15 residues. Germline V lookup: CDR1 SGHRS, CDR2 YFSETQ. J lost 0 bases, V lost 0 bases, and 2 bases had no gene match. CDR3 in amino acids: CASSLGEGYQETQYF. CDR3 in DNA: TGCGCCAGCAGCTTGGGGGAGGGGTACCAAGAGACCCAGTACTTC.

This rearrangement joins TRBV5-8 to TRBJ2-2, with TRBD2 matching 8 bases. Per germline, CDR1 SGHTS and CDR2 YDEGEE. V trimming: 4 bases; J trimming: 1 base; junction bases outside the gene matches: 3. This CDR3 region has 15 residues. CDR3 region: CASSVGTRNTGELFF. The CDR3, as DNA: TGTGCCAGCAGCGTCGGGACTAGGAACACCGGGGAGCTGTTTTTT.

The rearrangement joins TRBV5-6 to TRBJ1-1; D may be TRBD1 (6 bases). This CDR3 has 15 residues. The germline gives CDR1 SGHDT, CDR2 YYEEEE. Trimming stripped 0 bases from V and 0 bases from J, with 9 bases between. In DNA, the CDR3 is TGTGCCAGCAGCTTGGGACAGGTCATGAACACTGAAGCTTTCTTT. This gives the protein CASSLGQVMNTEAFF.

The V and J genes are TRBV14 and TRBJ1-2; 8 bases fit TRBD1. The CDR3 loop spans 14 amino acids. The junction had 5 bases not matched to a gene; V was cut back by 4 bases and J by 4 bases. In germline, CDR1 is SGHDN, CDR2 FVKESK. This CDR3 reads CASSPTGGVYGYTF. In DNA form, the CDR3 reads TGTGCCAGCAGCCCCACAGGGGGGGTCTATGGCTACACCTTC.

A word on this clone: The junction departs from germline at one end; a sequencing error may be responsible. This chain connects TRBV6-4 to TRBJ2-3, with a tentative D call TRBD2 (5 bases). This CDR3 spans 12 amino acids. The germline gives CDR1 MRHNA, CDR2 SNTAGT. Written as DNA, the CDR3 is TGTGCCAGCAGTGACCCTCGGACTGGCATGCATTTT. This gives the protein CASSDPRTGMHF.

The chain carries TRBV28 and TRBJ2-1; 9 bases fit TRBD1. The CDR3 loop spans 15 amino acids. The V segment lost 6 bases and the J segment 6 bases; nucleotides outside the gene matches: 9. Germline CDR1 and CDR2: MDHEN and SYDVKM. This CDR3 is CASSPVDRGANEQFF. CDR3 nucleotides: TGTGCCAGCAGCCCCGTTGACAGGGGGGCCAATGAGCAGTTCTTC.